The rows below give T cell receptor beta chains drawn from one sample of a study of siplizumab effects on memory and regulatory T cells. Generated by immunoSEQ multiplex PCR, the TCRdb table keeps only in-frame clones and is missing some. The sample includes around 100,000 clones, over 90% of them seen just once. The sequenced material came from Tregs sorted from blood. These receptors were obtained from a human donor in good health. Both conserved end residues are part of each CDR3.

cdr3_aa: CASSDFTAYEQYF; v_call: TRBV2
cdr3_aa: CASSLPGGVDEKLFF; v_call: TRBV14
cdr3_aa: CAWSPRQGGNQPQHF; v_call: TRBV30
cdr3_aa: CASRRGARTEAFF; v_call: TRBV2
cdr3_aa: CASRTSGGRNEQFF; v_call: TRBV2
cdr3_aa: CASSLGAAGPTINSPLHF; v_call: TRBV7-8
cdr3_aa: CASSLGATNEKLFF; v_call: TRBV5-5
cdr3_aa: CASRGTSVEQFF; v_call: TRBV11-3
cdr3_aa: CASSRPTGGAGELFF; v_call: TRBV5-4
cdr3_aa: CASANGRETPGELFF; v_call: TRBV21-1
cdr3_aa: CASSQVAGPLANYGYTF; v_call: TRBV4-3
cdr3_aa: CASSLQRTTPNTEAFF; v_call: TRBV5-1
cdr3_aa: CASSAFPDRGPYNSPLHF; v_call: TRBV6-4
cdr3_aa: CASSPYVAETQYF; v_call: TRBV28
cdr3_aa: CASSSMTSTDTQYF; v_call: TRBV7-2
cdr3_aa: CASSPRRDRASTAF; v_call: TRBV18
cdr3_aa: CASSLVGTYSNEQFF; v_call: TRBV5-1
cdr3_aa: CASPPSHNEQFF; v_call: TRBV7-9
cdr3_aa: CASSPRTGSGYEQYF; v_call: TRBV7-2
cdr3_aa: CASSYRGLSYGYTF; v_call: TRBV6-6
cdr3_aa: CASIHRIYGYTF; v_call: TRBV2
cdr3_aa: CASSLNLGAGPQHF; v_call: TRBV28
cdr3_aa: CASSQAGGLYEQYF; v_call: TRBV4-2
cdr3_aa: CASSYSGQNNEQFF; v_call: TRBV6-5
cdr3_aa: CASSSYGSYEQYF; v_call: TRBV7-9
cdr3_aa: CAWTLPGWGRPGELFF; v_call: TRBV30
cdr3_aa: CASQPSSGKSSGANVLTF; v_call: TRBV19
cdr3_aa: CASSEALGNQPQHF; v_call: TRBV6-1
cdr3_aa: CASSLSLAGTDTQYF; v_call: TRBV5-4
cdr3_aa: CASSRLGRANTGELFF; v_call: TRBV11-3
cdr3_aa: CASSLALGAQYF; v_call: TRBV5-1
cdr3_aa: CASSLFQRGGFNEQFF; v_call: TRBV5-4
cdr3_aa: CASRRDGNQPQHF; v_call: TRBV5-5
cdr3_aa: CASSLRIANTGELFF; v_call: TRBV18
cdr3_aa: CASRDSTDTQYF; v_call: TRBV6-6
cdr3_aa: CASSSRTSGEQYF; v_call: TRBV6-5
cdr3_aa: CATSRKGGSYEQYF; v_call: TRBV15
cdr3_aa: CASSIRANYGYTF; v_call: TRBV19
cdr3_aa: CASSIEKGDGYTF; v_call: TRBV19
cdr3_aa: CSVEDPEQGGYEQYF; v_call: TRBV29-1
cdr3_aa: CASSPQGAGNTIYF; v_call: TRBV18
cdr3_aa: CASSITGFPYNEQFF; v_call: TRBV19
cdr3_aa: CASSIDGTYEQYF; v_call: TRBV19
cdr3_aa: CATFRPDTGELFF; v_call: TRBV28
cdr3_aa: CASSLMGGGHAEQFF; v_call: TRBV7-8
cdr3_aa: CASSFSGGSTEAFF; v_call: TRBV7-2
cdr3_aa: CASSPPGGAPSYEQYF; v_call: TRBV18
cdr3_aa: CASSPSQGRVGGYTF; v_call: TRBV6-6
cdr3_aa: CASNPRVKSEAFF; v_call: TRBV6-1
cdr3_aa: CASSSSLGTEAFF; v_call: TRBV27
cdr3_aa: CATSRDSLGQTSSYEQYF; v_call: TRBV15